This T cell receptor beta chain was recovered during a study of T cell changes during pregnancy in multiple sclerosis. This CDR3 spans 15 amino acids. Germline V gene sequence: CDR1 SGHNT, CDR2 YENEEA. Trimming left V 5 bases short and J 1 base short, with 13 bases between. Assay: immunoSEQ multiplex PCR; the TCRdb copy retains only in-frame clones and omits some. The table includes some 81,000 clones, 85% to 95% detected once. V gene TRBV11-3 combines with J gene TRBJ2-3; D gene ambiguous. The TCR comes from a female donor in good health, enrolled as a control in a pregnancy study. This specimen consisted of peripheral blood, obtained after pregnancy. Here the CDR3 DNA reads TGTGCCAGCAGCGAATCCGGTTTTGGCACAGATACGCAGTATTTT. It translates to CASSESGFGTDTQYF.